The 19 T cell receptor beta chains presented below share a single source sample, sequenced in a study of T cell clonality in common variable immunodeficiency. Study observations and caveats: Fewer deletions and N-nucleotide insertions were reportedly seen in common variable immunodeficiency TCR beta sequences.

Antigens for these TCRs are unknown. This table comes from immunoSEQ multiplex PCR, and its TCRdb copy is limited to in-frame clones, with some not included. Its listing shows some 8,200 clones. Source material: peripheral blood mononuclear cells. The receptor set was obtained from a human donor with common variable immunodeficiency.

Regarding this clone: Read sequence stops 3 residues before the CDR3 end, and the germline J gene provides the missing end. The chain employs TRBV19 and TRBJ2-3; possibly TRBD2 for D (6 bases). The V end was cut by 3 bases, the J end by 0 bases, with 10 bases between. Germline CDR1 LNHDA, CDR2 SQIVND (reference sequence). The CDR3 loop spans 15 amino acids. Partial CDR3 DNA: TGTGCCAGTAGTATGACGGGGGATAGCACAGATACG. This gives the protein CASSMTGDSTDT. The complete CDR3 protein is CASSMTGDSTDTQYF. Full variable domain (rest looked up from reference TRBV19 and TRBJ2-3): DGGITQSPKYLFRKEGQNVTLSCEQNLNHDAMYWYRQDPGQGLRLIYYSQIVNDFQKGDIAEGYSVSREKKESFPLTVTSAQKNPTAFYLCASSMTGDSTDTQYFGPGTRLTVL.

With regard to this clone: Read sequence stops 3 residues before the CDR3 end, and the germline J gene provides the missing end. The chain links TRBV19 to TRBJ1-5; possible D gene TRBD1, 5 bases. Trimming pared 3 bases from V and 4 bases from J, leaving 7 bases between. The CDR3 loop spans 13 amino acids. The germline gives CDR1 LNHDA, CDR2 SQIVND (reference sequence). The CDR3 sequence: CASSMPGNQPQHF. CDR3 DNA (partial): TGTGCCAGTAGTATGCCAGGGAATCAGCCC.

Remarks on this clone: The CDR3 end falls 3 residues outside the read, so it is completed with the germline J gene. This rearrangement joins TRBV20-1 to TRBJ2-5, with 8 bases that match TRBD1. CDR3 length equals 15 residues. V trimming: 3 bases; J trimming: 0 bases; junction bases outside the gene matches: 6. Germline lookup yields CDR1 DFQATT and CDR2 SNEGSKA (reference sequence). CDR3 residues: CSASPLTGDQETQYF. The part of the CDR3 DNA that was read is TGCAGTGCTAGTCCCTTGACAGGGGACCAAGAGACC.

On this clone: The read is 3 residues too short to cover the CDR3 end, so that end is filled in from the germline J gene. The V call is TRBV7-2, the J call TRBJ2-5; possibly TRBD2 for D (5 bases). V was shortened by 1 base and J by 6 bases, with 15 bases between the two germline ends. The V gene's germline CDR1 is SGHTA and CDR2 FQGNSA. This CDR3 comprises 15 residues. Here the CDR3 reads CASSLVGAGNQTQYF. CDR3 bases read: TGTGCCAGCAGCTTAGTGGGCGCGGGCAATCAGACC.

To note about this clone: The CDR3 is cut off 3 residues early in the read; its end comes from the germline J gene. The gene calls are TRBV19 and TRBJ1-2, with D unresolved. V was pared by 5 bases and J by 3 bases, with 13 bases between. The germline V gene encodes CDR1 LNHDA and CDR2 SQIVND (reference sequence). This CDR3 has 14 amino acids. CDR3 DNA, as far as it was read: TGTGCCAGTAGTCGTATAGAAGCATACTATGGC. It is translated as CASSRIEAYYG. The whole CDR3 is CASSRIEAYYGYTF.

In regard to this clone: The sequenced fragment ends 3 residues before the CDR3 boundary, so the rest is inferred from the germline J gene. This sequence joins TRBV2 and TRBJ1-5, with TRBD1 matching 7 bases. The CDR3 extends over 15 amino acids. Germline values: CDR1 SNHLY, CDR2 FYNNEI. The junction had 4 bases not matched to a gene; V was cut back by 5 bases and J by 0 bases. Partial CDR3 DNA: TGTGCCAGCAGTCTAAACAGGGGTAGCAATCAGCCC. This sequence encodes CASSLNRGSNQP. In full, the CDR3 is CASSLNRGSNQPQHF. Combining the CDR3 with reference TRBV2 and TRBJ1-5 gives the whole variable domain EPEVTQTPSHQVTQMGQEVILRCVPISNHLYFYWYRQILGQKVEFLVSFYNNEISEKSEIFDDQFSVERPDGSNFTLKIRSTKLEDSAMYFCASSLNRGSNQPQHFGDGTRLSIL.

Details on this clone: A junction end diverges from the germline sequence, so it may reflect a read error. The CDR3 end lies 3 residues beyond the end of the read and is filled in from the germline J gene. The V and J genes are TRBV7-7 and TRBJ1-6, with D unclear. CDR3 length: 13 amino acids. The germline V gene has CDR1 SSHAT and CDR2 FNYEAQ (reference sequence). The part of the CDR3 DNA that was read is TGTGCTAGCAGCTTAAATTATCGGTCACCC. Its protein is CASSLNYRSP. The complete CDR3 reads CASSLNYRSPLHF.

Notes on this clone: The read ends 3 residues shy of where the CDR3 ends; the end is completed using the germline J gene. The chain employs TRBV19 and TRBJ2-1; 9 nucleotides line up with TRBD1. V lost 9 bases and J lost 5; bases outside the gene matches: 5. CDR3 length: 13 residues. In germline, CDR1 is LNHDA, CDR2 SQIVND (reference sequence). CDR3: CASSRDRDNEQFF. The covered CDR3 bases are TGTGCCAGCAGCCGGGACAGGGACAATGAG. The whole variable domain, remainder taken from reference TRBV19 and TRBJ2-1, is DGGITQSPKYLFRKEGQNVTLSCEQNLNHDAMYWYRQDPGQGLRLIYYSQIVNDFQKGDIAEGYSVSREKKESFPLTVTSAQKNPTAFYLCASSRDRDNEQFFGPGTRLTVL.

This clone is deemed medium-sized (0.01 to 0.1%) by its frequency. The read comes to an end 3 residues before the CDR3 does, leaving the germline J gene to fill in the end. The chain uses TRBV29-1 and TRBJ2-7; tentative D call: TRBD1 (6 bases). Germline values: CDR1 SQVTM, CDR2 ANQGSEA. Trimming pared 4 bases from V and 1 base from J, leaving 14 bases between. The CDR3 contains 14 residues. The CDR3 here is CSVVEDSLSYEQYF. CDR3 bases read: TGCAGCGTTGTGGAGGACAGCCTTTCCTACGAG.

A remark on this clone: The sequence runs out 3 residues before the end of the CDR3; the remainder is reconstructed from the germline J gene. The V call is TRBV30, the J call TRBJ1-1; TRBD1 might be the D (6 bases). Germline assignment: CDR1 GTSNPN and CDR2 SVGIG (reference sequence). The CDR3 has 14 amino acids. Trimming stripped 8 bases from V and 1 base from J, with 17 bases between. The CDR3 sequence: CAGGDTGKNTEAFF. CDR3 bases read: TGTGCCGGGGGGGACACCGGGAAGAACACTGAA.

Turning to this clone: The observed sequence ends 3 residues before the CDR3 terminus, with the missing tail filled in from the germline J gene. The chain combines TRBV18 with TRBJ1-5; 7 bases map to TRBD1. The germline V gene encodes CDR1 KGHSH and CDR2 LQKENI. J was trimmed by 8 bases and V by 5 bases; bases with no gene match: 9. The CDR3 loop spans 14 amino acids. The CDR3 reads CASSIGTVNKPQHF. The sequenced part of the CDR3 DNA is TGTGCCAGCTCAATCGGGACAGTTAACAAGCCC. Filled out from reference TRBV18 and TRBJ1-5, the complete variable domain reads NAGVMQNPRHLVRRRGQEARLRCSPMKGHSHVYWYRQLPEEGLKFMVYLQKENIIDESGMPKERFSAEFPKEGPSILRIQQVVRGDSAAYFCASSIGTVNKPQHFGDGTRLSIL.

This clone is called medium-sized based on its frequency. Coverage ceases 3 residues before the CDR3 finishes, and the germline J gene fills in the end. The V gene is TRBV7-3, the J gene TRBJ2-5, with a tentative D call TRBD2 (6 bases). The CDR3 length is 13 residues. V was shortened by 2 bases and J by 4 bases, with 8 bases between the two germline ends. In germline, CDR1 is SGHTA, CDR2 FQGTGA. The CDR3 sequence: CASSLGGRETQYF. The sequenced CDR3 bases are TGTGCCAGCAGCTTAGGAGGGCGAGAGACC.

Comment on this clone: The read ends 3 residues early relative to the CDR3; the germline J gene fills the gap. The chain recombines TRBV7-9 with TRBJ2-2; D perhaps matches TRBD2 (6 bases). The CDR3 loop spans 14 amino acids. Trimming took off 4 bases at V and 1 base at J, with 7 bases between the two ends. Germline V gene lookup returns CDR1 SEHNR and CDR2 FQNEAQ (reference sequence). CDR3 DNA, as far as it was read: TGTGCCAGCAGCTCGGGACTGAACACCGGGGAG. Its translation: CASSSGLNTGE. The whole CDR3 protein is CASSSGLNTGELFF.

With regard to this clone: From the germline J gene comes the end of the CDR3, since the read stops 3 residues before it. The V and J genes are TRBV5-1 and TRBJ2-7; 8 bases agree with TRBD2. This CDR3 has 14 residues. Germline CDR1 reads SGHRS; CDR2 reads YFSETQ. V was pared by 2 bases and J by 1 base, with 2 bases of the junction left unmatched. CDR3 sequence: CASSFSGESYEQYF. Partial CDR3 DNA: TGCGCCAGCAGCTTTAGCGGGGAGTCCTACGAG.

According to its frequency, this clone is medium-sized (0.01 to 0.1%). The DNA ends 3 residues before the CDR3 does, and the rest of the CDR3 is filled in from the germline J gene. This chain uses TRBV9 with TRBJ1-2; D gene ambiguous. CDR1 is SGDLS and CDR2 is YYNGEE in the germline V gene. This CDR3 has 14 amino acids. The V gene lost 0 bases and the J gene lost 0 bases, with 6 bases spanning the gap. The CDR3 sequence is CASSVGISNYGYTF. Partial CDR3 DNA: TGTGCCAGCAGCGTAGGTATCTCTAACTATGGC.

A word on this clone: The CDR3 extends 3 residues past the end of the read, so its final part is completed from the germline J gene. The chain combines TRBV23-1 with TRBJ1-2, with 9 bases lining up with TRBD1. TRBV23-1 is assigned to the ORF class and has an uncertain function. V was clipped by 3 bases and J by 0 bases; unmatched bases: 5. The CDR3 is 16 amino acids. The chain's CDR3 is CASSHLQGAPNYGYTF. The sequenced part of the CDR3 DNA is TGCGCCAGCAGTCACCTACAGGGGGCGCCTAACTATGGC.

The CDR3 DNA, read in part, is TGTGCCAGCAGCTTAGCCCAGGCACCTGGAGAA. Translation gives CASSLAQAPGE. The full-length CDR3 reads as CASSLAQAPGEAFF. The V gene is TRBV7-2, the J gene TRBJ1-1; D gene ambiguous. The read ends 3 residues early relative to the CDR3; the germline J gene fills the gap. CDR3 length equals 14 residues. Germline CDR1 and CDR2: SGHTA and FQGNSA.

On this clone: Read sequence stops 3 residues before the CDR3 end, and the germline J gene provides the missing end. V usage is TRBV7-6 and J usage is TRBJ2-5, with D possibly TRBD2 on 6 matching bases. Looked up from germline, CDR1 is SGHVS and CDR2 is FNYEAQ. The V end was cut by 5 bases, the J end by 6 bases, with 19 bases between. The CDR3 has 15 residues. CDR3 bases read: TGTGCCAGCAGCCCCCACGACACGGAGGGGAAGACC. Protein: CASSPHDTEGKT. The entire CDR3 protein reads CASSPHDTEGKTQYF. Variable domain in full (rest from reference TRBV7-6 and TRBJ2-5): GAGVSQSPRYKVTKRGQDVALRCDPISGHVSLYWYRQALGQGPEFLTYFNYEAQQDKSGLPNDRFSAERPEGSISTLTIQRTEQRDSAMYRCASSPHDTEGKTQYFGPGTRLLVL.

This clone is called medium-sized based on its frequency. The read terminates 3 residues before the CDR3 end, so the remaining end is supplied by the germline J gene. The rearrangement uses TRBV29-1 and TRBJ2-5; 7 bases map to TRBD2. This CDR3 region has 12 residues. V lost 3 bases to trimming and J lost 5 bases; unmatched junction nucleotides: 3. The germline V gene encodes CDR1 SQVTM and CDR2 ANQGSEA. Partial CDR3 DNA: TGCAGCGTTGACCTGGGGGGGGAGACC. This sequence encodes CSVDLGGET. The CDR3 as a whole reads CSVDLGGETQYF.